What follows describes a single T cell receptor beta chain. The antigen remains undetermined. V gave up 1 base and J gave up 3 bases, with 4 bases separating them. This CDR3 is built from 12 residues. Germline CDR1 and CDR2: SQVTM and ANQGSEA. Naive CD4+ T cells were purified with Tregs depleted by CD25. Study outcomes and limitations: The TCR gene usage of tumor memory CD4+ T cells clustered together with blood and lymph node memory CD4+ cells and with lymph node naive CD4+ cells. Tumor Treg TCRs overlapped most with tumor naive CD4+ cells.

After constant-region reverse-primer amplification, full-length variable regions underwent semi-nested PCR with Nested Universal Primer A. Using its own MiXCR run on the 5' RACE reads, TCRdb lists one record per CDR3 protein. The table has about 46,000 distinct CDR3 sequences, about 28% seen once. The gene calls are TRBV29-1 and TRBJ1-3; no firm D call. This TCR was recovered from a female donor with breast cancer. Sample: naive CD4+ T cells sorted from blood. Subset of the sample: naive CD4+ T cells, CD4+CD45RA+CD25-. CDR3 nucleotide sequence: TGCAGCGTTGAAGTTGGTGGAAACACCATATATTTT. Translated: CSVEVGGNTIYF.